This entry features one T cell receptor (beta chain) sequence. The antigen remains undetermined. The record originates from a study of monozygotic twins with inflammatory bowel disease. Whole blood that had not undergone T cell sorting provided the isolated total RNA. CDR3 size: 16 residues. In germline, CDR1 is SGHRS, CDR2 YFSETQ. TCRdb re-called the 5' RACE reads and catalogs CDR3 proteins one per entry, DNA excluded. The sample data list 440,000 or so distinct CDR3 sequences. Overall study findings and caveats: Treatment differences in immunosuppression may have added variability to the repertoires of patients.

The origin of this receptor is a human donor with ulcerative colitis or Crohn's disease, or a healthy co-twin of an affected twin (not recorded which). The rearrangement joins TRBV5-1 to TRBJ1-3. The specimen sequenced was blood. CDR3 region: CASNFPRSSSGNTIYF.